This T cell receptor (beta chain) originates from a study of blood T cell repertoires in COVID-19. Authors' processing steps: Counts of nucleated cells, estimated from reference gene primer amplification, were obtained. Some clones are missing from TCRdb's copy, which holds only in-frame ones; the method was immunoSEQ multiplex PCR. V, J and clone size were drawn from that table, and D and trimming were deduced from the DNA. The table records 250,000 to 300,000 clones, roughly 89% of them present only once. Germline V CDR1 and CDR2: MDHEN, SYDVKM. J lost 15 bases, V lost 5 bases, and 10 bases had no gene match. The length of the CDR3 is 12 residues.

The V and J genes are TRBV28 and TRBJ2-1; 7 positions agree with TRBD2. Sequencing was performed on PBMCs or T cells enriched from blood (not recorded which). The origin of this receptor is a woman aged 50 to 65 who had been exposed to COVID-19. In DNA form, the CDR3 reads TGTGCCAGCAGTGGAACTCAGGGAGGGACGTTCTTC. Its translation: CASSGTQGGTFF. Filled out from reference TRBV28 and TRBJ2-1, the complete variable domain reads DVKVTQSSRYLVKRTGEKVFLECVQDMDHENMFWYRQDPGLGLRLIYFSYDVKMKEKGDIPEGYSVSREKKERFSLILESASTNQTSMYLCASSGTQGGTFFGPGTRLTVL.